This TCR beta chain was observed in a study of blood T cell repertoires in COVID-19. V was shortened by 5 bases and J by 5 bases, with 8 bases between the two germline ends. This CDR3 is 12 amino acids long. Germline values: CDR1 MDHEN, CDR2 SYDVKM. Clones were sequenced by immunoSEQ multiplex PCR, and TCRdb holds only the in-frame ones, with some missing. The sample consists of a few hundred thousand clones, 75% to 90% of them appearing once. This sequence originates from a woman aged 50 to 65 who had recovered from COVID-19. What was sequenced was PBMCs or T cells enriched from blood (not recorded which). The genes are TRBV28 and TRBJ2-3; D is unclear. For the CDR3, the DNA is TGTGCCAGCAGTAGAAACAAAGATACGCAGTATTTT. It specifies CASSRNKDTQYF. The full variable domain, rest sourced from reference TRBV28 and TRBJ2-3, is DVKVTQSSRYLVKRTGEKVFLECVQDMDHENMFWYRQDPGLGLRLIYFSYDVKMKEKGDIPEGYSVSREKKERFSLILESASTNQTSMYLCASSRNKDTQYFGPGTRLTVL.